The entry below gives a single TCR beta chain sequence along with its context. Trimming cost V 3 bases and J 4 bases, with 15 bases left between them. This CDR3 comprises 15 residues. The germline V gene has CDR1 MNHEY and CDR2 SMNVEV (reference sequence). Reverse transcribed after extraction, RNA yielded cDNA as the sequencing template. This table comes from immunoSEQ multiplex PCR, and its TCRdb copy is limited to in-frame clones, with some not included. The repertoire holds about 23,000 clones, with around half as singletons. This entry is derived from a study of CD8+ T cells in alopecia areata. The receptor was isolated from a human donor with alopecia areata. Sequencing input: NKG2D-high CD8+ T cells sorted from blood. V usage is TRBV27 and J usage is TRBJ1-2; D not resolved. CDR3 nucleotides: TGTGCCAGCAGTTTGTCTAACCCCTCGGGCTATGGCTACACCTTC. Encoded protein: CASSLSNPSGYGYTF.